This TCR beta chain came from a study of shared clonotypes between healthy human individuals. Overall study results and limits: Owing to a small donor count, the genetic and exposure-history diversity represented was limited.

The ends lost 5 bases at V and 3 bases at J; junction bases unmatched: 10. Germline assignment: CDR1 SGHVS and CDR2 FQNEAQ. This CDR3 has 15 residues. Per the study methods: Junction-only sequences produced by ImmunoSEQ had no quality scores, so filtering differed. Here immunoSEQ multiplex PCR was the method, and the copy in TCRdb shows in-frame clones only, minus some. Clone size and the V and J calls come from that table; the DNA yielded D and trimming. The sample contains more than 550,000 clones, over 55% of which appear only once. This clone showed up just a few times. Its antigen is still unknown.

Sequenced: memory CD4+ T cells sorted from blood. Subset noted: CD45RA-negative fraction. This TCR was sampled from a woman aged 25 to 39 in good health. V gene TRBV7-8 combines with J gene TRBJ2-7, with 7 bases lining up with TRBD2. The DNA for the CDR3 is TGTGCCAGCAGCACCGCAACAGGCGGGGGCTACGAGCAGTACTTC. It codes for CASSTATGGGYEQYF. Full variable domain (outside the CDR3, taken from reference TRBV7-8 and TRBJ2-7): GAGVSQSPRYKVAKRGQDVALRCDPISGHVSLFWYQQALGQGPEFLTYFQNEAQLDKSGLPSDRFFAERPEGSVSTLKIQRTQQEDSAVYLCASSTATGGGYEQYFGPGTRLTVT.